This record covers a single T cell receptor (beta chain). The entry originates in a study of spatial heterogeneity in lung cancer. This CDR3 is built from 14 residues. Looked up from germline, CDR1 is GTSNPN and CDR2 is SVGIG (reference sequence). V shed 3 bases and J 1 base; nucleotides not matched to a gene: 6. The time point was: sample taken at primary tumor resection. Tumor, nontumor lung or frozen PBMC supplied whole RNA that was sequenced unsorted. A total of about 73 untreated early-stage non-small cell lung cancer patients served as donors. MiXCR was run by TCRdb on the 5' RACE reads, yielding one entry per CDR3 protein. The table includes more than 35,000 distinct CDR3 sequences, 4% to 6% detected once.

The specimen comprised PBMCs, sampled at surgery. The TCR was taken from a female donor with early-stage non-small cell lung cancer. The chain uses TRBV30 and TRBJ2-7; 7 bases map to TRBD2. CDR3 in DNA: TGTGCCTGGAGCAAACGGGACTATTCCTACGAGCAGTACTTC. Protein sequence: CAWSKRDYSYEQYF.